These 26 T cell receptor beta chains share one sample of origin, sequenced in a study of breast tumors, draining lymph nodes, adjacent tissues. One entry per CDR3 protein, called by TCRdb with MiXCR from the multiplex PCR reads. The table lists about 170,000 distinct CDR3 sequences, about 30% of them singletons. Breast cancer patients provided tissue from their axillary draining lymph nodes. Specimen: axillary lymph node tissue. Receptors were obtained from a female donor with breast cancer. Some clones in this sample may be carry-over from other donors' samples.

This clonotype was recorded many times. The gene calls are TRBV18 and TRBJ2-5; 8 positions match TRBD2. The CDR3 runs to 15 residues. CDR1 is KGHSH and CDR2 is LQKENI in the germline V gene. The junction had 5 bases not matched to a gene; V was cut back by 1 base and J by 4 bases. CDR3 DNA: TGTGCCAGCTCACCACTAGCGGGAACGTCAGAGACCCAGTACTTC. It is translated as CASSPLAGTSETQYF.

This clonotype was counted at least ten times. The CDR3 sequence: CASSWDSGALSKTQYF. DNA of the CDR3: TGTGCCAGCAGCTGGGATAGCGGGGCCCTCTCGAAGACCCAGTACTTC. This chain connects TRBV7-8 to TRBJ2-5; 8 bases map to TRBD2. The CDR3 length is 16 residues. V lost 4 bases, J lost 6 bases, and 13 bases stayed unmatched. CDR1 and CDR2 from the germline V gene are SGHVS and FQNEAQ.

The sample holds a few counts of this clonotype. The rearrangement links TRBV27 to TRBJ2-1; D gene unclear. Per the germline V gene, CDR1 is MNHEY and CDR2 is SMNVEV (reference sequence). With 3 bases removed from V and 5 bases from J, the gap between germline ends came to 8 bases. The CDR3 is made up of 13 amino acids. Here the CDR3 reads CASSFTADNEQFF. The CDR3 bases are TGTGCCAGCAGTTTCACGGCAGACAATGAGCAGTTCTTC.

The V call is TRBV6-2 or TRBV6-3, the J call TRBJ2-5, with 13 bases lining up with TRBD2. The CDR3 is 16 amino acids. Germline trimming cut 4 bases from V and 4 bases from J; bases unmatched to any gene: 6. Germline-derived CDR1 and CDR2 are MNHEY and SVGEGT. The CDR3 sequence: CASSSTSGGARETQYF. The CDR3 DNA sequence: TGTGCCAGCAGTTCAACTAGCGGGGGGGCACGAGAGACCCAGTACTTC.

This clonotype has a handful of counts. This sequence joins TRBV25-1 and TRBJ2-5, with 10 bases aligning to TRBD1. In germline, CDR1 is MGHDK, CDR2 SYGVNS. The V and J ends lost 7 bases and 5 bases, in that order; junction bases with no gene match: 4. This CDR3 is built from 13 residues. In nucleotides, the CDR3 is TGTGCCAGCACCGACAGGGGGCTTGAGACCCAGTACTTC. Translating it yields CASTDRGLETQYF.

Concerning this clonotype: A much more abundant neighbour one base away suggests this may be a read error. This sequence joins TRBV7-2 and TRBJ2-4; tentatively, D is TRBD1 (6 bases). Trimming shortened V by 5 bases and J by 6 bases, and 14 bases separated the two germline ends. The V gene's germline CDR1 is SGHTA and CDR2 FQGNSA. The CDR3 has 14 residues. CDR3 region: CASSLGGVTNIQYF. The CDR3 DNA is TGTGCCAGCAGCCTAGGGGGAGTCACAAACATTCAGTACTTC.

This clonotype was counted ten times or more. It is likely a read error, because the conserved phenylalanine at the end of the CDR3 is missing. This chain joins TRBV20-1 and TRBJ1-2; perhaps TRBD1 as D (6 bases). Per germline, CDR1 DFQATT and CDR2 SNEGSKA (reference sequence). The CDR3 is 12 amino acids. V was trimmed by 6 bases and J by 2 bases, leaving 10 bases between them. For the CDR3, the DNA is TGCAGTGCCCCGACAGGCAACTATGGCTACACCCTC. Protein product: CSAPTGNYGYTL.

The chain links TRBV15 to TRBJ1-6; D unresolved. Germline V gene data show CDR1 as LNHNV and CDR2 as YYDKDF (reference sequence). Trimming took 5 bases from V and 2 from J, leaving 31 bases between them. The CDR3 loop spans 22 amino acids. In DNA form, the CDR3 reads TGTGCCACCAGCTGGATGGATGAGCAGTCCTTCGGGCATGGCACCTATAATTCACCCCTCCACTTT. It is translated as CATSWMDEQSFGHGTYNSPLHF.

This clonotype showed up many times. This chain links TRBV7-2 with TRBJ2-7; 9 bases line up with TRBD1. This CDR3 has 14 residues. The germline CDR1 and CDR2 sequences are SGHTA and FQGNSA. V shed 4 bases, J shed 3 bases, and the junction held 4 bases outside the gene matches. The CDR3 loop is CASSSQGAYYEQYF. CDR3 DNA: TGTGCCAGCAGCTCACAGGGGGCCTACTACGAGCAGTACTTC.

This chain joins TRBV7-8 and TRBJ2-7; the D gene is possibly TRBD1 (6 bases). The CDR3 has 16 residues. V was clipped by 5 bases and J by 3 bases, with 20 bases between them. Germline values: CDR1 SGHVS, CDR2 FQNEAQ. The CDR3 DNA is TGTGCCAGCAGCCCCAGATACAGGGAAGTTGGCTACGAGCAGTACTTC. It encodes CASSPRYREVGYEQYF.

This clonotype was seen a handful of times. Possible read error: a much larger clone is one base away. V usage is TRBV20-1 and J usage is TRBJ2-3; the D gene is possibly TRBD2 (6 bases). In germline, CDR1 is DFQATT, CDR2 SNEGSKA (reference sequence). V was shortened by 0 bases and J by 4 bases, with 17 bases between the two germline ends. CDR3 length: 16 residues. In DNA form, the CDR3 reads TGCAGTGCTAGAGACCCCCGGGGGATGGCCCCAGATACGCAGTATTTT. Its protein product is CSARDPRGMAPDTQYF.

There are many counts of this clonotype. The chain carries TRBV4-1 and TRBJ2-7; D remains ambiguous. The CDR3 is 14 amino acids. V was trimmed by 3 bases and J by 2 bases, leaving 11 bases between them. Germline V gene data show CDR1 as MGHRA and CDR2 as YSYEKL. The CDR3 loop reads CASSQSADTYEQYF. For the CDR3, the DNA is TGCGCCAGCAGCCAGTCCGCGGATACCTACGAGCAGTACTTC.

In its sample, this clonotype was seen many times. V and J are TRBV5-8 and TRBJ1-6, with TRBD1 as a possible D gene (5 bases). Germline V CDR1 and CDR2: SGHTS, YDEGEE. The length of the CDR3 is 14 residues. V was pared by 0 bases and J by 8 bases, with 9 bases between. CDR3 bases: TGTGCCAGCAGCTTGGGGGGCGCGGATTCACCCCTCCACTTT. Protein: CASSLGGADSPLHF.

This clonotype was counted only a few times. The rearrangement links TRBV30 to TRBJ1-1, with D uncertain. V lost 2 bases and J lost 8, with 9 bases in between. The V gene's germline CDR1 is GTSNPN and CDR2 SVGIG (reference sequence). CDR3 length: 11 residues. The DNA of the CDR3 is TGTGCCTGGAGTAACCTAGAGGAAGCTTTCTTT. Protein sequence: CAWSNLEEAFF.

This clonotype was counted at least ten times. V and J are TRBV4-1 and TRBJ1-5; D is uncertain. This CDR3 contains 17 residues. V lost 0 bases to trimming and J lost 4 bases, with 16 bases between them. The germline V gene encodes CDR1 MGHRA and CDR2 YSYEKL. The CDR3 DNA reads TGCGCCAGCAGCCAAGATACGCGGGTAGGTTGGAATCAGCCCCAGCATTTT. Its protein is CASSQDTRVGWNQPQHF.

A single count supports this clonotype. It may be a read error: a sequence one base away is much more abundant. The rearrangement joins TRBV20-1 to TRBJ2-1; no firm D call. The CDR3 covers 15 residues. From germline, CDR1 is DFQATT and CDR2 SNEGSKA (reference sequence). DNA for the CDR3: TGCAGTGCTACCTCGACCGAGACCCCCCTCAATGAGCAGCTCTTC. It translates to CSATSTETPLNEQLF.

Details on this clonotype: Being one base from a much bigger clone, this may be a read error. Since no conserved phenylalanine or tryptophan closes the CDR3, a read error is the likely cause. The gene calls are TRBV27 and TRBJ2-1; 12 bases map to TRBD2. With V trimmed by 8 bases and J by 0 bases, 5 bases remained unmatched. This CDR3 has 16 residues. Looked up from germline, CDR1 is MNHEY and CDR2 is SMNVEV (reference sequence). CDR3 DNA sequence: TGTGCCAGCCAGACTAGCGGGAGTGTCTCCTACAATGAGCAGTTCCTC. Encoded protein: CASQTSGSVSYNEQFL.

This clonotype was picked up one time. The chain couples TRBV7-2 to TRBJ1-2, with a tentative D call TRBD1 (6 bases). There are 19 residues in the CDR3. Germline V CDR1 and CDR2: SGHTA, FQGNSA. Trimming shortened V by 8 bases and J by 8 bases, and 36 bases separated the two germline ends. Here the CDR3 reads CASAKKRLGGGGEPYGYTF. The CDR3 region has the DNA TGTGCCAGCGCGAAGAAGCGCCTAGGAGGGGGGGGAGAACCCTACGGCTACACCTTC. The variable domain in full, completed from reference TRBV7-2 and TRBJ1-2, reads GAGVSQSPSNKVTEKGKDVELRCDPISGHTALYWYRQSLGQGLEFLIYFQGNSAPDKSGLPSDRFSAERTGGSVSTLTIQRTQQEDSAVYLCASAKKRLGGGGEPYGYTFGSGTRLTVV.

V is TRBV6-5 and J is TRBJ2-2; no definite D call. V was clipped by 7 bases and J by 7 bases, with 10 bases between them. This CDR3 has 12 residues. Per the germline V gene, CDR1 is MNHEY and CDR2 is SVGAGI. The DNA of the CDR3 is TGTGCCAGCACTCGGATGAGCGGGGAGCTGTTTTTT. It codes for CASTRMSGELFF.

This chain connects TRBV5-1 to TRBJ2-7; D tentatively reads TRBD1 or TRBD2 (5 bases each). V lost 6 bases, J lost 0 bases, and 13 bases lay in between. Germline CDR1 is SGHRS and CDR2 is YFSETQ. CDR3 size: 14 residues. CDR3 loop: CASTMGTGSYEQYF. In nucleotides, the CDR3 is TGCGCCAGCACAATGGGGACGGGCTCCTACGAGCAGTACTTC.

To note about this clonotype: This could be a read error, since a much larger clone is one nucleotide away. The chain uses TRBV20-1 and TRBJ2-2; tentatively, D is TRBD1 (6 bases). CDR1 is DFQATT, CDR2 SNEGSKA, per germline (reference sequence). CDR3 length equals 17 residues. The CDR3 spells CSARDRTNGGAAGELLF. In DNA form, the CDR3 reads TGCAGTGCTAGAGATCGCACGAATGGGGGCGCCGCCGGGGAGCTGCTTTTT.

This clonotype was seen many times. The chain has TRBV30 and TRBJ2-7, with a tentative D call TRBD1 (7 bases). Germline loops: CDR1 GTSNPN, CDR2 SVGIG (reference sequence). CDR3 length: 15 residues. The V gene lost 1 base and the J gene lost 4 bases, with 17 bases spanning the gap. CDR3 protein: CAWSGAGQLLYEQYF. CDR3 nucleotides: TGTGCCTGGAGTGGGGCGGGACAGCTCCTGTACGAGCAGTACTTC.

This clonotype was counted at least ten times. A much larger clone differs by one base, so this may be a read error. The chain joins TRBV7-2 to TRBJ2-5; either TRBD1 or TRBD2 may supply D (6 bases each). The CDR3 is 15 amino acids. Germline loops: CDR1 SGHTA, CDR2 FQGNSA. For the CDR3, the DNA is TGTGCCAGCAGCTTAGGAGGGGGGCGGGCAGAGACCCAGCACTTC. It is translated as CASSLGGGRAETQHF.

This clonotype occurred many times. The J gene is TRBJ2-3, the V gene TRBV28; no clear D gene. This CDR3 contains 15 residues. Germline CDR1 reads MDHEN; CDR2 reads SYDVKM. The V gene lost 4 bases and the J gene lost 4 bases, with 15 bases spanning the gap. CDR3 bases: TGTGCCAGCAGTTCCCGACGTGGTGGCTCAGATACGCAGTATTTT. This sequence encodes CASSSRRGGSDTQYF.

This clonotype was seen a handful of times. DNA of the CDR3: TGTGCCAGCAGTTACTCCGGGACAGGGGACTACAATGAGCAGTTCTTC. The encoded protein is CASSYSGTGDYNEQFF. The V gene is TRBV6-5, the J gene TRBJ2-1; TRBD1 aligns across 10 bases. The J segment lost 3 bases and the V segment lost 0 bases, leaving 2 bases of the junction unmatched. Per germline, CDR1 MNHEY and CDR2 SVGAGI. The length of the CDR3 is 16 residues.

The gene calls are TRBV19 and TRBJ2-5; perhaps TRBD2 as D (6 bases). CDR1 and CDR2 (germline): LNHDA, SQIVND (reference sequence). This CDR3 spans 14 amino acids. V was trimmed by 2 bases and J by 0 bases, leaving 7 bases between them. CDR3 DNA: TGTGCCAGTAGTATAAGGACTAACCAAGAGACCCAGTACTTC. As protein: CASSIRTNQETQYF.